The entry below describes one T cell receptor (beta chain). Its antigen is still unknown. These data belong to a study of T cells after yellow fever vaccination. Germline V lookup: CDR1 SNHLY, CDR2 FYNNEI. The length of the CDR3 is 18 residues. V lost 2 bases to trimming and J lost 3 bases, with 23 bases between them. Study results and caveats: Detected again after the booster were most primary-vaccination clones, at 95% to 97% CD4 and roughly 88% CD8. Clonotypes found in both CD4 and CD8 compartments made up a small share.

TCR cDNA was made by 5'RACE template switching, adding a universal primer site and UMIs. TCRdb re-called the 5' RACE reads with MiXCR, one entry per CDR3 protein. Of 620,000 or so distinct CDR3 sequences in the sample, about 12% are singletons; the top ten hold just under 15%. This TCR was sampled from a young man who received the YFV17D yellow fever vaccine. The source was PBMCs, collected on the day of the yellow fever booster vaccination. This chain connects TRBV2 to TRBJ2-7, with D tentatively TRBD2 (6 bases). The DNA for the CDR3 is TGTGCCAGCAGTGAAATCATCATGAGGACTACCAGAGACTACGAGCAGTACTTC. Translation: CASSEIIMRTTRDYEQYF.